The 6 T cell receptor beta chains below were found in one sample sequenced in a study of control samples from healthy donors and cancer patients. Here immunoSEQ multiplex PCR was the method, and the copy in TCRdb shows in-frame clones only, minus some. This table has approximately 230,000 clones, over 75% appearing once. Material: PBMCs. The receptors here all came from a woman aged 55-69 years with lung cancer.

This clone was detected once. The chain uses TRBV5-1 and TRBJ2-5; D uncertain. The CDR3 sequence is 15 residues long. Trimming stripped 0 bases from V and 5 bases from J, with 14 bases between. Germline lookup yields CDR1 SGHRS and CDR2 YFSETQ. CDR3 region: CASSLGAADEETQYF. The CDR3 region has the DNA TGCGCCAGCAGCTTGGGGGCAGCAGATGAGGAGACCCAGTACTTC. The whole variable domain, filled in from reference TRBV5-1 and TRBJ2-5, reads KAGVTQTPRYLIKTRGQQVTLSCSPISGHRSVSWYQQTPGQGLQFLFEYFSETQRNKGNFPGRFSGRQFSNSRSEMNVSTLELGDSALYLCASSLGAADEETQYFGPGTRLLVL.

This sequence joins TRBV11-2 and TRBJ1-2; 7 bases match TRBD1. The CDR3 consists of 16 residues. After removal of 4 bases from V and 1 base from J, the junction contained 9 bases not matched to a gene. CDR1 and CDR2 from the germline V gene are SGHAT and FQNNGV. The CDR3, as DNA: TGTGCCAGCAGCTCGGTCAGGGGGAAGGGTAACTATGGCTACACCTTC. Translating gives CASSSVRGKGNYGYTF.

The CDR3 coding sequence is TGTGCCAGCAGCTTAGCGGGACCTGGCATTCAGTACTTC. It translates to CASSLAGPGIQYF. V is TRBV7-9 and J is TRBJ2-4; the D gene could be TRBD1 or TRBD2 (5 bases each). There are 13 residues in the CDR3. The germline V gene encodes CDR1 SEHNR and CDR2 FQNEAQ (reference sequence). The V end lost 0 bases, the J end lost 9 bases, and 9 bases lay between the germline ends. Drawing the rest from reference TRBV7-9 and TRBJ2-4, the complete variable domain is DTGVSQNPRHKITKRGQNVTFRCDPISEHNRLYWYRQTLGQGPEFLTYFQNEAQLEKSRLLSDRFSAERPKGSFSTLEIQRTEQGDSAMYLCASSLAGPGIQYFGAGTRLSVL.

J is TRBJ2-3 and V is TRBV5-1; 10 bases match TRBD2. The CDR3 contains 16 residues. With V trimmed by 3 bases and J by 5 bases, 9 bases remained unmatched. Germline values: CDR1 SGHRS, CDR2 YFSETQ. Here the CDR3 reads CASSSLSGRGIDTQYF. In DNA, the CDR3 is TGCGCCAGCAGCTCCTTGAGCGGGAGGGGCATAGATACGCAGTATTTT.

The sample holds one count of this clone. The V gene is TRBV30, the J gene TRBJ1-1; D uncertain. CDR1 is GTSNPN and CDR2 is SVGIG in the germline V gene (reference sequence). The CDR3 extends over 11 amino acids. The V end was cut by 0 bases, the J end by 5 bases, with 4 bases between. CDR3 sequence (DNA): TGTGCCTGGAGTGTACTTACTGAAGCTTTCTTT. Its translation: CAWSVLTEAFF.

This clone was seen more than once but under ten times. J is TRBJ1-2 and V is TRBV28; D is perhaps TRBD1 (6 bases). CDR1 is MDHEN and CDR2 is SYDVKM in the germline V gene. The CDR3 runs to 15 residues. Deletions cut 1 base from V and 6 bases from J, with 15 bases between. The CDR3 reads CASSLYQTDSNGYTF. CDR3 DNA sequence: TGTGCCAGCAGTTTATACCAAACGGACAGTAATGGCTACACCTTC.